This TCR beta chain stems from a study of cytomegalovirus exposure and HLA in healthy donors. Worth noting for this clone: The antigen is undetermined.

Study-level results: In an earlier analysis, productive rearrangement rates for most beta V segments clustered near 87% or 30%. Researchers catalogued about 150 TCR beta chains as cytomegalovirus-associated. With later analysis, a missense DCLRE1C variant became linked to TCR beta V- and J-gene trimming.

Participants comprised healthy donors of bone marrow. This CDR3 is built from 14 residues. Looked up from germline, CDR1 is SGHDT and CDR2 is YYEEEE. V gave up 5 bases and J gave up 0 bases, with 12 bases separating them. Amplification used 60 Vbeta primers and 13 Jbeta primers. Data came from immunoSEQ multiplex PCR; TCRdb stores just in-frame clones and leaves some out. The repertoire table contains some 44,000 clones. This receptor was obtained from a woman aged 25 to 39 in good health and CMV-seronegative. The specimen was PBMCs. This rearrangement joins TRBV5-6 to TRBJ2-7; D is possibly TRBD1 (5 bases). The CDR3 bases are TGTGCCAGCAGTTCACAGGTCTCCTCCTACGAGCAGTACTTC. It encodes CASSSQVSSYEQYF.